The 32 T cell receptor beta chains in this list originate from one sample, sequenced in a study of Ad26.COV2.S vaccination and SARS-CoV-2 variants. Specified treatment: around 19 received Ad26.COV2.S at low or high dose, single or two shots; five or six received placebo; per-sample allocation not given. Vaccine and placebo recipients were sampled on day 63 after the first injection. The assay was immunoSEQ multiplex PCR, and TCRdb's table has in-frame clones only and misses some. The sample shows roughly 420,000 clones, 89% of them seen only once. Sample: peripheral blood, taken in a trial of Ad26.COV2.S vaccine versus placebo. The source is a person between 18 and 65 years old who received the Ad26.COV2.S COVID-19 vaccine or a placebo.

The chain has TRBV7-2 and TRBJ1-5; D not certain. CDR3 length: 12 amino acids. V gave up 5 bases and J gave up 4 bases, with 6 bases separating them. CDR1 is SGHTA and CDR2 is FQGNSA in the germline V gene. CDR3 nucleotides: TGTGCCAGCAGCCCGGGGAATCAGCCCCAGCATTTT. Translation: CASSPGNQPQHF.

This chain links TRBV4-3 with TRBJ1-1; D remains ambiguous. This CDR3 is 14 amino acids long. Germline V CDR1 and CDR2: LGHNA, YSLEER. Trimming left V 0 bases short and J 6 bases short, with 11 bases between. The DNA for the CDR3 is TGCGCCAGCAGCCAAGATCTGGGGAGACCTGAAGCTTTCTTT. Protein product: CASSQDLGRPEAFF.

This clone has a handful of counts. The V and J genes are TRBV7-9 and TRBJ2-1; D might be TRBD2 (6 bases). Germline V gives CDR1 SEHNR, CDR2 FQNEAQ (reference sequence). Trimming removed 7 bases at V and 4 bases at J, with 11 bases between. The CDR3 spans 13 residues. DNA of the CDR3: TGTGCCAGCAACCGGGGGTTATACAATGAGCAGTTCTTC. It is translated as CASNRGLYNEQFF.

This chain joins TRBV19 and TRBJ2-3, with D tentatively TRBD1 (5 bases). Germline CDR1 LNHDA, CDR2 SQIVND (reference sequence). The CDR3 totals 14 residues. V dropped 3 bases and J dropped 2 bases, with 9 bases sitting between them. CDR3 sequence reads: CASSMGRVTDTQYF. CDR3 sequence (DNA): TGTGCCAGTAGTATGGGCAGGGTCACAGATACGCAGTATTTT.

V and J are TRBV4-3 and TRBJ2-5; perhaps TRBD2 as D (6 bases). CDR1 LGHNA and CDR2 YSLEER come from the germline V gene. The CDR3 has 14 residues. V dropped 4 bases and J dropped 10 bases, with 19 bases sitting between them. CDR3 nucleotide sequence: TGCGCCAGCAGCCCCGAAGCCGGGGACTCCAGCCAGTACTTC. This codes for CASSPEAGDSSQYF.

This rearrangement joins TRBV7-9 to TRBJ1-5, with D perhaps TRBD1 (5 bases). The CDR3 has 13 residues. V was shortened by 5 bases and J by 1 base, with 6 bases between the two germline ends. Germline V gene data show CDR1 as SEHNR and CDR2 as FQNEAQ (reference sequence). The DNA for the CDR3 is TGTGCCAGCAGCGGGGACAGCAATCAGCCCCAGCATTTT. It yields the protein CASSGDSNQPQHF. Filled out from reference TRBV7-9 and TRBJ1-5, the complete variable domain reads DTGVSQNPRHKITKRGQNVTFRCDPISEHNRLYWYRQTLGQGPEFLTYFQNEAQLEKSRLLSDRFSAERPKGSFSTLEIQRTEQGDSAMYLCASSGDSNQPQHFGDGTRLSIL.

The J gene is TRBJ2-7, the V gene TRBV3-1 (or the pseudogene TRBV3-2); possible D gene TRBD2, 5 bases. Germline assignment: CDR1 LGHDT and CDR2 YNNKEL (reference sequence). V was clipped by 4 bases and J by 7 bases, with 17 bases between them. This CDR3 contains 14 residues. The CDR3 bases are TGTGCCAGCAGCCCCCGGGCCACTGAGGGAGAGCAGTACTTC. It encodes CASSPRATEGEQYF.

CDR3 amino acids: CASSVRWRSNQPQHF. CDR3 sequence (DNA): TGTGCCAGCAGTGTGAGGTGGAGGAGCAATCAGCCCCAGCATTTT. The gene calls are TRBV2 and TRBJ1-5; D remains ambiguous. The CDR3 has 15 residues. The V gene's germline CDR1 is SNHLY and CDR2 FYNNEI. Trimming removed 4 bases at V and 1 base at J, with 11 bases between. The full variable domain, in which reference TRBV2 and TRBJ1-5 provide the parts outside the CDR3, is EPEVTQTPSHQVTQMGQEVILRCVPISNHLYFYWYRQILGQKVEFLVSFYNNEISEKSEIFDDQFSVERPDGSNFTLKIRSTKLEDSAMYFCASSVRWRSNQPQHFGDGTRLSIL.

This sequence joins TRBV7-2 and TRBJ2-4; D is perhaps TRBD1 (5 bases). This CDR3 has 18 residues. Trimming took 4 bases from V and 0 from J, leaving 19 bases between them. Germline CDR1 and CDR2: SGHTA and FQGNSA. In DNA form, the CDR3 reads TGTGCCAGCAGCTCAAATCTCCAGGGTGGCCTAGCCAAAAACATTCAGTACTTC. Protein product: CASSSNLQGGLAKNIQYF.

The genes are TRBV15 and TRBJ2-3; possibly TRBD2 for D (6 bases). The CDR3 consists of 14 residues. CDR1 and CDR2 (germline): LNHNV, YYDKDF (reference sequence). V dropped 5 bases and J dropped 11 bases, with 20 bases sitting between them. The CDR3 spells CATSQPEGPGMQYF. The CDR3 DNA is TGTGCCACCAGCCAGCCGGAGGGCCCGGGTATGCAGTATTTT.

The CDR3 region has the DNA TGTGCCAGCAGTTCACTCCGGGTAGCGAGACCCCATGGCTACACCTTC. It encodes CASSSLRVARPHGYTF. V usage is TRBV6-2 or TRBV6-3 and J usage is TRBJ1-2; no reliable D call. Germline V lookup: CDR1 MNHEY, CDR2 SVGEGT. Trimming stripped 4 bases from V and 6 bases from J, with 21 bases between. The CDR3 consists of 16 residues.

The chain uses TRBV3-1 (or the pseudogene TRBV3-2) and TRBJ1-5; TRBD1 is a possible D gene (5 bases). V was shortened by 3 bases and J by 2 bases, with 8 bases between the two germline ends. Germline assignment: CDR1 LGHDT and CDR2 YNNKEL (reference sequence). The CDR3 covers 14 residues. For the CDR3, the DNA is TGTGCCAGCAGCCAGTGGGGCGGCAATCAGCCCCAGCATTTT. As protein: CASSQWGGNQPQHF.

The rearrangement links TRBV5-1 to TRBJ1-2; perhaps TRBD1 as D (6 bases). Looked up from germline, CDR1 is SGHRS and CDR2 is YFSETQ. Trimming stripped 0 bases from V and 14 bases from J, with 14 bases between. This CDR3 spans 12 amino acids. CDR3: CASSLVGTWETF. The CDR3 bases are TGCGCCAGCAGCTTGGTTGGGACATGGGAAACCTTC. The whole variable domain, remainder taken from reference TRBV5-1 and TRBJ1-2, is KAGVTQTPRYLIKTRGQQVTLSCSPISGHRSVSWYQQTPGQGLQFLFEYFSETQRNKGNFPGRFSGRQFSNSRSEMNVSTLELGDSALYLCASSLVGTWETFGSGTRLTVV.

The rearrangement uses TRBV25-1 and TRBJ1-1; no reliable D call. Germline CDR1 MGHDK, CDR2 SYGVNS. The CDR3 spans 13 residues. V was clipped by 4 bases and J by 6 bases, with 12 bases between them. The CDR3 here is CASSVPWRAEAFF. CDR3 nucleotides: TGTGCCAGCAGTGTTCCTTGGCGGGCTGAAGCTTTCTTT.

The chain employs TRBV11-2 and TRBJ1-3; 10 nucleotides agree with TRBD1. From germline, CDR1 is SGHAT and CDR2 FQNNGV. The CDR3 is 17 amino acids. The V segment lost 3 bases and the J segment 4 bases; nucleotides outside the gene matches: 9. Written as DNA, the CDR3 is TGTGCCAGCAGCTTCCCTACGGGACAGGGGAAGGGAAACACCATATATTTT. Its protein product is CASSFPTGQGKGNTIYF. Looking up the rest from reference TRBV11-2 and TRBJ1-3 gives the full variable domain: EAGVAQSPRYKIIEKRQSVAFWCNPISGHATLYWYQQILGQGPKLLIQFQNNGVVDDSQLPKDRFSAERLKGVDSTLKIQPAKLEDSAVYLCASSFPTGQGKGNTIYFGEGSWLTVV.

J is TRBJ2-1 and V is TRBV9, with D possibly TRBD1 on 5 matching bases. With 0 bases removed from V and 4 bases from J, the gap between germline ends came to 14 bases. The V gene's germline CDR1 is SGDLS and CDR2 YYNGEE. The CDR3 is 16 amino acids. In DNA form, the CDR3 reads TGTGCCAGCAGCGTAGAAAGGGGTCTTGGATACAATGAGCAGTTCTTC. It encodes CASSVERGLGYNEQFF. The full variable domain, with the rest looked up from reference TRBV9 and TRBJ2-1, is DSGVTQTPKHLITATGQRVTLRCSPRSGDLSVYWYQQSLDQGLQFLIQYYNGEERAKGNILERFSAQQFPDLHSELNLSSLELGDSALYFCASSVERGLGYNEQFFGPGTRLTVL.

The CDR3 protein is CASSQEGLAGAGELFF. The CDR3 DNA sequence: TGCGCCAGCAGCCAAGAAGGGCTAGCGGGGGCCGGGGAGCTGTTTTTT. The V gene is TRBV4-3, the J gene TRBJ2-2; 10 nucleotides match TRBD2. J lost 6 bases, V lost 0 bases, and 4 bases had no gene match. Germline V gives CDR1 LGHNA, CDR2 YSLEER. This CDR3 comprises 16 residues.

The V and J genes are TRBV28 and TRBJ2-1; D not certain. With 4 bases removed from V and 4 bases from J, the gap between germline ends came to 8 bases. The CDR3 runs 13 residues. In germline, CDR1 is MDHEN, CDR2 SYDVKM. In nucleotides, the CDR3 is TGTGCCAGCAGTTCCGCCTTTTACAATGAGCAGTTCTTC. It yields the protein CASSSAFYNEQFF.

The V and J genes are TRBV4-3 and TRBJ1-3; 7 bases map to TRBD1. The V gene end was trimmed by 0 bases and the J gene end by 1 base; junction bases not matched to a gene: 3. Germline loops: CDR1 LGHNA, CDR2 YSLEER. This CDR3 is built from 16 residues. The CDR3 sequence is CASSQDRGFSGNTIYF. The CDR3 nucleotides read TGCGCCAGCAGCCAAGACAGGGGGTTTTCTGGAAACACCATATATTTT.

V gene TRBV5-1 combines with J gene TRBJ2-3; 10 positions agree with TRBD2. V shed 4 bases, J shed 0 bases, and the junction held 5 bases outside the gene matches. The CDR3 covers 16 residues. CDR1 SGHRS and CDR2 YFSETQ come from the germline V gene. CDR3 nucleotide sequence: TGCGCCAGCAGCCTGACTAGCGGGCATAGCACAGATACGCAGTATTTT. Protein sequence: CASSLTSGHSTDTQYF. Variable domain in full (rest from reference TRBV5-1 and TRBJ2-3): KAGVTQTPRYLIKTRGQQVTLSCSPISGHRSVSWYQQTPGQGLQFLFEYFSETQRNKGNFPGRFSGRQFSNSRSEMNVSTLELGDSALYLCASSLTSGHSTDTQYFGPGTRLTVL.

V is TRBV13 and J is TRBJ1-6; D is possibly TRBD1 (6 bases). CDR3 length: 13 residues. Looked up from germline, CDR1 is PRHDT and CDR2 is FYEKMQ (reference sequence). V lost 5 bases and J lost 5, with 7 bases in between. The CDR3: CASSGGHNSPLHF. The CDR3 DNA sequence: TGTGCCAGCAGCGGGGGCCATAATTCACCCCTCCACTTT.

The genes are TRBV5-5 and TRBJ1-3; TRBD1 matches 9 bases. Germline V lookup: CDR1 SGHKS, CDR2 YYEKEE (reference sequence). V was pared by 4 bases and J by 3 bases, with 8 bases of the junction left unmatched. The CDR3 has 16 residues. The CDR3 loop is CASSPDAGQGGNTIYF. CDR3 in DNA: TGTGCCAGCAGCCCTGACGCGGGACAGGGTGGAAACACCATATATTTT.

This chain uses TRBV5-1 with TRBJ1-4; maybe TRBD1 (5 bases). Deletions cut 3 bases from V and 7 bases from J, with 13 bases between. Germline CDR1 SGHRS, CDR2 YFSETQ. This CDR3 contains 14 residues. For the CDR3, the DNA is TGCGCCAGCAGCTACAGGAACGTGGGTGAAAAACTGTTTTTT. This gives the protein CASSYRNVGEKLFF.

The CDR3 sequence is CASSMWRAENTEAFF. CDR3 DNA: TGTGCCAGTAGTATGTGGCGGGCGGAGAACACTGAAGCTTTCTTT. The chain carries TRBV19 and TRBJ1-1; no definite D call. Germline V lookup: CDR1 LNHDA, CDR2 SQIVND (reference sequence). This CDR3 has 15 residues. V was cut by 3 bases and J by 1 base, with 12 bases left in between.

The chain uses TRBV21-1 and TRBJ2-3; TRBD1, as called in the table, went unchecked against the DNA. TRBV21-1 is a recognized pseudogene. This CDR3 has 14 residues. CDR3 region: CASSKRGGADTQYF. CDR3 coding DNA: TGTGCCAGCAGCAAACGAGGGGGCGCAGATACGCAGTATTTT.

The V call is TRBV27, the J call TRBJ2-7; 10 nucleotides align to TRBD1. Trimming took 7 bases from V and 2 from J; bases not matched to a gene: 11. The CDR3 has 16 amino acids. CDR1 and CDR2 (germline): MNHEY, SMNVEV (reference sequence). CDR3 sequence (DNA): TGTGCCAGCACTCTCAACACCGGGACAGGGGCCTACGAGCAGTACGTC. Its translation: CASTLNTGTGAYEQYV.

The chain employs TRBV7-2 and TRBJ2-7; weak D call: TRBD2 (6 bases). In germline, CDR1 is SGHTA, CDR2 FQGNSA. Between the trimmed V and J ends, which lost 5 bases and 3 bases, there was a span of 11 bases. The CDR3 spans 13 residues. CDR3 sequence (DNA): TGTGCCAGCAGCCCCGTCGGGGGCTACGAGCAGTACGTC. This translates into CASSPVGGYEQYV.

The chain couples TRBV28 to TRBJ1-4, with 9 bases fitting TRBD1. CDR3 size: 16 residues. Germline V gene lookup returns CDR1 MDHEN and CDR2 SYDVKM. J lost 6 bases, V lost 2 bases, and 7 bases had no gene match. CDR3 in amino acids: CASSLRLGTGYEKLFF. The CDR3 DNA reads TGTGCCAGCAGTTTAAGACTCGGGACAGGGTATGAAAAACTGTTTTTT.

The chain's CDR3 is CAWRDTAASDTQYF. The DNA for the CDR3 is TGTGCCTGGAGAGATACGGCCGCGTCGGATACGCAGTATTTT. The rearrangement joins TRBV30 to TRBJ2-3; D remains ambiguous. The germline V and J ends were trimmed by 3 bases and 6 bases, with 16 bases remaining between them. Germline CDR1 GTSNPN, CDR2 SVGIG (reference sequence). The CDR3 has 14 residues.

The chain couples TRBV18 to TRBJ2-1; D uncertain. V gave up 1 base and J gave up 0 bases, with 7 bases separating them. The CDR3 loop spans 15 amino acids. Germline assignment: CDR1 KGHSH and CDR2 LQKENI. The CDR3 sequence is CASSPLEGSYNEQFF. As DNA, the CDR3 is TGTGCCAGCTCACCACTGGAAGGCTCCTACAATGAGCAGTTCTTC.

This chain uses TRBV5-5 with TRBJ1-6, with D perhaps matching TRBD1 (5 bases). This CDR3 spans 14 amino acids. V lost 0 bases and J 9 bases, leaving 10 bases between the germline ends. The germline V gene encodes CDR1 SGHKS and CDR2 YYEKEE (reference sequence). CDR3 sequence (DNA): TGTGCCAGCAGCTTGGAGGACACCTTTTCACCCCTCCACTTT. Its translation: CASSLEDTFSPLHF.

The chain links TRBV11-1 to TRBJ2-5; 7 nucleotides line up with TRBD2. CDR1 and CDR2 (germline): SGHAT, FQDESV (reference sequence). The CDR3 length is 19 residues. The V and J ends lost 0 bases and 0 bases, in that order; junction bases with no gene match: 13. The CDR3 region has the DNA TGTGCCAGCAGCTTAGCCGTCCTTGGCGGGGGTAAGTACCAAGAGACCCAGTACTTC. Translated, it gives CASSLAVLGGGKYQETQYF.